The clone carrying this TCR beta chain is a singleton in its sample. This sample is drawn from a study of blood T cell repertoires in COVID-19. Method: immunoSEQ multiplex PCR; TCRdb's copy keeps in-frame clones and lacks some. This sample has over 200,000 clones, with over 75% found just once. With V trimmed by 0 bases and J by 5 bases, 6 bases remained unmatched. Germline values: CDR1 LNHDA, CDR2 SQIVND (reference sequence). The CDR3 is 15 amino acids. The sample consisted of peripheral blood. V and J are TRBV19 and TRBJ2-5; 7 bases fit TRBD1. The TCR comes from a woman at least 80 years old with acute or convalescent COVID-19. DNA of the CDR3: TGTGCCAGTAGTATAGAGGGACAGTGGGGGGAGACCCAGTACTTC. Translating gives CASSIEGQWGETQYF.